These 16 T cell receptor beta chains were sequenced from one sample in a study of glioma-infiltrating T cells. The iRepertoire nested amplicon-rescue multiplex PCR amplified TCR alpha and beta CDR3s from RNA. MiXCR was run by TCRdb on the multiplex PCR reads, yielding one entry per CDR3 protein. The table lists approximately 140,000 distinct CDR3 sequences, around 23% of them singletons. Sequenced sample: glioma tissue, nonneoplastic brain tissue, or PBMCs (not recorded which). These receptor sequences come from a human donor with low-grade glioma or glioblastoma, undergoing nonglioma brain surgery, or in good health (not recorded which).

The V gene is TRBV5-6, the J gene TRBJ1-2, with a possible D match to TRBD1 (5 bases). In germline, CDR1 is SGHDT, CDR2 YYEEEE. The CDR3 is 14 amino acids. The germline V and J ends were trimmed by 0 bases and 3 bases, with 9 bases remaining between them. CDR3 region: CASSLDMGDYGYTF. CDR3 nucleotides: TGTGCCAGCAGCTTGGATATGGGGGACTATGGCTACACCTTC.

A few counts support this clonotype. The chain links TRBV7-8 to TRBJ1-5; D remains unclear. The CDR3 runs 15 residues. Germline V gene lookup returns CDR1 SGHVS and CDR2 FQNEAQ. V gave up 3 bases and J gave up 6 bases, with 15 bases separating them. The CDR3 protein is CASSLRIGFGQPQHF. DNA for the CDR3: TGTGCCAGCAGCTTGAGGATAGGCTTCGGTCAGCCCCAGCATTTT.

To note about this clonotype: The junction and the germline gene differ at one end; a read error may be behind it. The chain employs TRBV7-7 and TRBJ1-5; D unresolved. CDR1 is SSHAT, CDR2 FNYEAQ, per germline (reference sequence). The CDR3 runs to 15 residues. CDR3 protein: CASSKGPGRNQPQHF. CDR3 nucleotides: TGCGCCAGCAGCAAAGGCCCGGGCCGAAATCAGCCCCAGCATTTT.

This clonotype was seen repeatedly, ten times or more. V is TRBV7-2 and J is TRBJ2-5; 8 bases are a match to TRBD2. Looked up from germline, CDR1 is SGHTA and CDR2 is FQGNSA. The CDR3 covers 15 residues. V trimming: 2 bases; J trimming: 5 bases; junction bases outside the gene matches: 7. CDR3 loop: CASSLRGASGETQYF. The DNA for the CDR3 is TGTGCCAGCAGCTTACGCGGGGCTAGCGGGGAGACCCAGTACTTC.

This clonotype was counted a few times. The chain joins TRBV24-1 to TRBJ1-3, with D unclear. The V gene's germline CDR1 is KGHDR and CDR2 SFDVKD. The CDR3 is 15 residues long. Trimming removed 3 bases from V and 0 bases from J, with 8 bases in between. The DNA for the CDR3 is TGTGCCACCAGTGATGCCCAGAACTCTGGAAACACCATATATTTT. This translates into CATSDAQNSGNTIYF.

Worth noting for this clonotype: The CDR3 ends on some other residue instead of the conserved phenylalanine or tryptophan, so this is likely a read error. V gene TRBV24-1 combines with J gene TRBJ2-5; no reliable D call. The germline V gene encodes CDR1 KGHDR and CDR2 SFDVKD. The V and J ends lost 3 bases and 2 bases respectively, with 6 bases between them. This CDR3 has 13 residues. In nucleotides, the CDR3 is TGTGCCACCAGTGATAGCGCTCAAGAGACCCAGTACCTC. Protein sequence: CATSDSAQETQYL.

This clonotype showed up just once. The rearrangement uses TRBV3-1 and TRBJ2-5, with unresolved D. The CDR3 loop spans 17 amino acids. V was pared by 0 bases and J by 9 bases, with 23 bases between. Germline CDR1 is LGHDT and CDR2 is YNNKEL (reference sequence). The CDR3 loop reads CASSQDGLTTPRMAQYF. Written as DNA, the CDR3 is TGTGCCAGCAGCCAAGATGGTTTAACAACACCGCGTATGGCCCAGTACTTC.

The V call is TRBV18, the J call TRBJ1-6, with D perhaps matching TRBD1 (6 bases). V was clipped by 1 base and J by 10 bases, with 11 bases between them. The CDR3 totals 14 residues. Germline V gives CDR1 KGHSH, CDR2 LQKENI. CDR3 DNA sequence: TGTGCCAGCTCACCACAGGGGGTAAGGTCACCCCTCCACTTT. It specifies CASSPQGVRSPLHF. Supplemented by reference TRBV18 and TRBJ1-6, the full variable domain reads NAGVMQNPRHLVRRRGQEARLRCSPMKGHSHVYWYRQLPEEGLKFMVYLQKENIIDESGMPKERFSAEFPKEGPSILRIQQVVRGDSAAYFCASSPQGVRSPLHFGNGTRLTVT.

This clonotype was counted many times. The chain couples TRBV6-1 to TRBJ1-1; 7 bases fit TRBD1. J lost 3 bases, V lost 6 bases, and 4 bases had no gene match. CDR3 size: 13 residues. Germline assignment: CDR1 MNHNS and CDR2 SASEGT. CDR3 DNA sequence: TGTGCCAGCAGATTACAGGGGTACACTGAAGCTTTCTTT. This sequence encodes CASRLQGYTEAFF.

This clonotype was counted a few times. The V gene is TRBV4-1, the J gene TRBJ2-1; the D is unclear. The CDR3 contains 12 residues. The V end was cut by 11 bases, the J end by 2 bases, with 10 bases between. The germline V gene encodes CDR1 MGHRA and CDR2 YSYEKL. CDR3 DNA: TGCGCCGCGTCGACCGCCTACAATGAGCAGTTCTTC. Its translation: CAASTAYNEQFF.

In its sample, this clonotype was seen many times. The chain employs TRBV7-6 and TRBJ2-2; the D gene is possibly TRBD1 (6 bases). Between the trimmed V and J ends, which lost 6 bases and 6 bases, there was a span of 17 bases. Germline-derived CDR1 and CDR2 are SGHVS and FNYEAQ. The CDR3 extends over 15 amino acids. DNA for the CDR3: TGTGCCAGCAGTTTACCGGGACATAGGGCCGGGGAGCTGTTTTTT. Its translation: CASSLPGHRAGELFF. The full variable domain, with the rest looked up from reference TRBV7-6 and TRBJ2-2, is GAGVSQSPRYKVTKRGQDVALRCDPISGHVSLYWYRQALGQGPEFLTYFNYEAQQDKSGLPNDRFSAERPEGSISTLTIQRTEQRDSAMYRCASSLPGHRAGELFFGEGSRLTVL.

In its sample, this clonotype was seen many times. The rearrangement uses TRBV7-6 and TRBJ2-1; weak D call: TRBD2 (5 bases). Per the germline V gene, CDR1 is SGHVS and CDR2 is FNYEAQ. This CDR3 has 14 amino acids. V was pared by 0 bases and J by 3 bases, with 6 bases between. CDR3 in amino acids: CASSLATSYNEQFF. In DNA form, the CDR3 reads TGTGCCAGCAGCTTAGCTACTAGCTACAATGAGCAGTTCTTC. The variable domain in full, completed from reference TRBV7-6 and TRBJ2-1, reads GAGVSQSPRYKVTKRGQDVALRCDPISGHVSLYWYRQALGQGPEFLTYFNYEAQQDKSGLPNDRFSAERPEGSISTLTIQRTEQRDSAMYRCASSLATSYNEQFFGPGTRLTVL.

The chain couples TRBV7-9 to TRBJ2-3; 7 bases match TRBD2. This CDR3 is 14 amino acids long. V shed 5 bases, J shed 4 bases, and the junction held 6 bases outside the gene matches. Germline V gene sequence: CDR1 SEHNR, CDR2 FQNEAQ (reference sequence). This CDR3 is CASSKVGGADTQYF. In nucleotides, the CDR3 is TGTGCCAGCAGCAAGGTGGGGGGGGCAGATACGCAGTATTTT.

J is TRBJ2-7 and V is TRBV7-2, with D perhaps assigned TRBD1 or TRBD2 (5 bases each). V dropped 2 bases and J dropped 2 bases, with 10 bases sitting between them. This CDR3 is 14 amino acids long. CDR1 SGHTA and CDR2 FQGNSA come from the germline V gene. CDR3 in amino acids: CASSLSGLTYEQYV. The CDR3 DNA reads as TGTGCCAGCAGCTTATCGGGGCTCACCTACGAGCAGTACGTC.

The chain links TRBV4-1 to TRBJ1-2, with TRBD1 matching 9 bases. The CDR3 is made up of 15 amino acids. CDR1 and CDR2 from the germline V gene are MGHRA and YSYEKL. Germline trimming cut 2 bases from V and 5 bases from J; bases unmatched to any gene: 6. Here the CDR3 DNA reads TGCGCCAGCAGCCAAAGGGGACAGGGCGCTTATGGCTACACCTTC. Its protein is CASSQRGQGAYGYTF.

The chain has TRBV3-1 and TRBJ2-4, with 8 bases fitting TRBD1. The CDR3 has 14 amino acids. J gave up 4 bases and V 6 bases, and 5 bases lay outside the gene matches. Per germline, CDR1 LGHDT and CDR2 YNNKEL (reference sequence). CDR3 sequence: CASRNGDRKNIQYF. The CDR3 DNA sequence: TGTGCCAGCAGAAACGGGGACAGGAAAAACATTCAGTACTTC. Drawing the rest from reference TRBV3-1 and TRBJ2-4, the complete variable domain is DTAVSQTPKYLVTQMGNDKSIKCEQNLGHDTMYWYKQDSKKFLKIMFSYNNKELIINETVPNRFSPKSPDKAHLNLHINSLELGDSAVYFCASRNGDRKNIQYFGAGTRLSVL.